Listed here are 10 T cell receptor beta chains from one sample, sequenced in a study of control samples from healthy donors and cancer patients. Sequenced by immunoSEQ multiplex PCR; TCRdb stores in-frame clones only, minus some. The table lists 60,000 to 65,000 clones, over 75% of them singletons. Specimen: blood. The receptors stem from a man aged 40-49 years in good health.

CDR3 in amino acids: CASSQGWGQDLGGYTF. The CDR3 DNA is TGCGCCAGCAGCCAGGGGTGGGGACAGGATCTTGGTGGCTACACCTTC. This sequence joins TRBV4-1 and TRBJ1-2, with TRBD1 matching 8 bases. This CDR3 spans 16 amino acids. Germline values: CDR1 MGHRA, CDR2 YSYEKL. Trimming at V came to 3 bases and at J to 7 bases, leaving 13 bases not matched to a gene.

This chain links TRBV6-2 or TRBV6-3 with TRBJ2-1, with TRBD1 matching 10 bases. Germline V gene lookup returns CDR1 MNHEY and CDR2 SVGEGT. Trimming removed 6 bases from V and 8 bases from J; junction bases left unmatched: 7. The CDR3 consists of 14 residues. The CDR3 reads CASSQGQGIYEQFF. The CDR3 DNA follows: TGTGCCAGCAGCCAGGGACAGGGGATCTATGAGCAGTTCTTC.

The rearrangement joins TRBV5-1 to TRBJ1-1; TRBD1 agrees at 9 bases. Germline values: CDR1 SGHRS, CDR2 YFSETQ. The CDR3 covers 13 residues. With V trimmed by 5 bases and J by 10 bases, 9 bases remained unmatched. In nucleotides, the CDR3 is TGCGCCAGCAGTTGGACAGGGGAGTCTGGAGCTTTCTTT. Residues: CASSWTGESGAFF. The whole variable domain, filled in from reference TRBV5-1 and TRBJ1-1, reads KAGVTQTPRYLIKTRGQQVTLSCSPISGHRSVSWYQQTPGQGLQFLFEYFSETQRNKGNFPGRFSGRQFSNSRSEMNVSTLELGDSALYLCASSWTGESGAFFGQGTRLTVV.

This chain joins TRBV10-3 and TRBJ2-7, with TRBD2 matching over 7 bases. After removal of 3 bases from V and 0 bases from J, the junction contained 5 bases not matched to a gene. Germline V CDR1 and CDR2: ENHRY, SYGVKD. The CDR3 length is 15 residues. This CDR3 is CAISEVGGSSYEQYF. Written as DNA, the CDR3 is TGTGCCATCAGTGAAGTCGGGGGGAGCTCCTACGAGCAGTACTTC.

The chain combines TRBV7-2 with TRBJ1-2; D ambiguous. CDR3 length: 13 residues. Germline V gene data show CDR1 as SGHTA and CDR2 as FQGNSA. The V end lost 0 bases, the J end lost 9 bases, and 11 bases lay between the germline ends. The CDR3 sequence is CASSLATIARYTF. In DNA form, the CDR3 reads TGTGCCAGCAGCTTAGCCACCATAGCTCGCTACACCTTC.

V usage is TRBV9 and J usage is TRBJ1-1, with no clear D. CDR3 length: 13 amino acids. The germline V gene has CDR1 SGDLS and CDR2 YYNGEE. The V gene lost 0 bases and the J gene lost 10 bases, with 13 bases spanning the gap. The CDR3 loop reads CASSVAPTSGAFF. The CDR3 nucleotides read TGTGCCAGCAGCGTAGCCCCCACCTCTGGAGCTTTCTTT.

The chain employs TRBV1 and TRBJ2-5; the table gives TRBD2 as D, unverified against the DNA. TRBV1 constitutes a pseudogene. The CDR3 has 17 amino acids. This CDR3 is CTRTSSGGASYQETQYF. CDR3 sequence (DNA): TGCACCAGGACATCTAGCGGGGGGGCCTCCTACCAAGAGACCCAGTACTTC.

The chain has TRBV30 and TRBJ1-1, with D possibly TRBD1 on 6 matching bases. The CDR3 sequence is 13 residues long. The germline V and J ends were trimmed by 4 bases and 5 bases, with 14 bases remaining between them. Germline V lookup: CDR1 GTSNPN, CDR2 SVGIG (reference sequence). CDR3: CAWKLTGFTEAFF. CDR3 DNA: TGTGCCTGGAAGTTAACAGGGTTTACTGAAGCTTTCTTT.

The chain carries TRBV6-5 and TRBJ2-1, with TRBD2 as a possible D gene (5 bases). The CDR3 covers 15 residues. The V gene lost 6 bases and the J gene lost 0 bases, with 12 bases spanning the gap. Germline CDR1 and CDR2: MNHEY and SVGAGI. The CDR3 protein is CASSWESGSYNEQFF. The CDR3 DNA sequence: TGTGCCAGCAGCTGGGAGTCGGGCTCCTACAATGAGCAGTTCTTC.

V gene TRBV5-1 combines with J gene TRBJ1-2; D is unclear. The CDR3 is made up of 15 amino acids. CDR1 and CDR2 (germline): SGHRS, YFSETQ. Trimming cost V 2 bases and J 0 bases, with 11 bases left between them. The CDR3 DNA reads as TGCGCCAGCAGCTTCGGTGGCAGAGCTAACTATGGCTACACCTTC. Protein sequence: CASSFGGRANYGYTF.